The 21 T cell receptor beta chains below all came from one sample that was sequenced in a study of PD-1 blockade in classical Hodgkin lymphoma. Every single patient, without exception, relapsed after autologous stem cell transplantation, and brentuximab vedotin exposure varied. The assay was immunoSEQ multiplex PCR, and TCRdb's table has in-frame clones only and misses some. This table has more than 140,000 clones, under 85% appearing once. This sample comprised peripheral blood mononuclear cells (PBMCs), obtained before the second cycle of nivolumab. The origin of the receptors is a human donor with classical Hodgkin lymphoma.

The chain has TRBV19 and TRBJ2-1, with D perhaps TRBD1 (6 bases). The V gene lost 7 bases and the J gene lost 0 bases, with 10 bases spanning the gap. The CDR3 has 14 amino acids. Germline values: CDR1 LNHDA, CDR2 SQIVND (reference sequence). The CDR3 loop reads CASKGQSSYNEQFF. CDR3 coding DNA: TGTGCCAGTAAAGGACAGAGCTCCTACAATGAGCAGTTCTTC.

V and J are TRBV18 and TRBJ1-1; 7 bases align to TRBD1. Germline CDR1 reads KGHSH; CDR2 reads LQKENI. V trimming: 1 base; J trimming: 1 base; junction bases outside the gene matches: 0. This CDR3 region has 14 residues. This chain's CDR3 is CASSPRTGNTEAFF. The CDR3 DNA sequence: TGTGCCAGCTCACCACGGACAGGGAACACTGAAGCTTTCTTT.

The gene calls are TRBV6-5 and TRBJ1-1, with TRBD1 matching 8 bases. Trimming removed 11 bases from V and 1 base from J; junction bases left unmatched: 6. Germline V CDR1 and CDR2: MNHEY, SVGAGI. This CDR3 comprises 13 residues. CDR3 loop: CASHQGANTEAFF. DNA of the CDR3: TGTGCCTCCCATCAGGGGGCGAACACTGAAGCTTTCTTT.

In DNA form, the CDR3 reads TGCGCCAGCAGTGACAGGACAGGGTCTAATGAAAAACTGTTTTTT. Amino acids: CASSDRTGSNEKLFF. This rearrangement joins TRBV10-2 to TRBJ1-4, with 8 bases aligning to TRBD1. This CDR3 has 15 residues. Germline V gives CDR1 WSHSY, CDR2 SAAADI. Trimming at V came to 3 bases and at J to 3 bases, leaving 3 bases not matched to a gene.

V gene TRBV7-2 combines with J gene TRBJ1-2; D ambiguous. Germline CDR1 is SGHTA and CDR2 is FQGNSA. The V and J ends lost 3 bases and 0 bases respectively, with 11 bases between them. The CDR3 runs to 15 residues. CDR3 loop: CASSLDVGSNYGYTF. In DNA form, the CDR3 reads TGTGCCAGCAGCTTGGACGTGGGGTCTAACTATGGCTACACCTTC.

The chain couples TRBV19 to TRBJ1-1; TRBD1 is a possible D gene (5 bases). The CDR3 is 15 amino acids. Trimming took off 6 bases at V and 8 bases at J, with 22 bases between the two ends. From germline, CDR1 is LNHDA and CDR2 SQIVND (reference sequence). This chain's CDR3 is CASSAAGQLGMEAFF. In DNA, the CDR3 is TGTGCCAGTAGCGCCGCAGGGCAGCTGGGTATGGAAGCTTTCTTT.

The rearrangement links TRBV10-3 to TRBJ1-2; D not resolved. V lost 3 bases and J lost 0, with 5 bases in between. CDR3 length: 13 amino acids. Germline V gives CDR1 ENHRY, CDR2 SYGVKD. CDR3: CAISDRTNYGYTF. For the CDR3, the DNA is TGTGCCATCAGTGACAGGACTAACTATGGCTACACCTTC.

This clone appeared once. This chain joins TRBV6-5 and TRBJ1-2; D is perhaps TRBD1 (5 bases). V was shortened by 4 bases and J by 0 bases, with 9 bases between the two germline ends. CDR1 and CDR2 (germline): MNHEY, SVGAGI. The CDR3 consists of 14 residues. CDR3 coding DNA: TGTGCCAGCAGTTCGGACACAGCTAACTATGGCTACACCTTC. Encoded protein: CASSSDTANYGYTF.

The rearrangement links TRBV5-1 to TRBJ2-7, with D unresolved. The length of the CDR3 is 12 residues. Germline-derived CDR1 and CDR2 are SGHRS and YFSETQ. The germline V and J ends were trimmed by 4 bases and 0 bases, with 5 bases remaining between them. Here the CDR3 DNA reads TGCGCCAGCAGCGGCTCCTCCTACGAGCAGTACTTC. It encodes CASSGSSYEQYF.

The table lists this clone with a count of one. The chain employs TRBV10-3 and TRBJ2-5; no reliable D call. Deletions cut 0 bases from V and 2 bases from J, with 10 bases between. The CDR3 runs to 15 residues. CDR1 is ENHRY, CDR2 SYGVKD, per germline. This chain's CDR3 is CAISESGVLQETQYF. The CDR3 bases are TGTGCCATCAGTGAGTCCGGTGTATTGCAAGAGACCCAGTACTTC.

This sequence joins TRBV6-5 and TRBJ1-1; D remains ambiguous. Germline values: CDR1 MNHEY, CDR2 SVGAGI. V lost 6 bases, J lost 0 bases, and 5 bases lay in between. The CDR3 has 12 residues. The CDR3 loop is CASSQLNTEAFF. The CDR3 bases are TGTGCCAGCAGCCAGTTGAACACTGAAGCTTTCTTT.

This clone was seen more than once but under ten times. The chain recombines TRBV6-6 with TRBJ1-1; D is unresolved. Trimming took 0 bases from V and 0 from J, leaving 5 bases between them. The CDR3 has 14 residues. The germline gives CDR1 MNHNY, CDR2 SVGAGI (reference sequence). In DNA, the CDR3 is TGTGCCAGCAGTTACTCGCAGATGAACACTGAAGCTTTCTTT. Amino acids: CASSYSQMNTEAFF.

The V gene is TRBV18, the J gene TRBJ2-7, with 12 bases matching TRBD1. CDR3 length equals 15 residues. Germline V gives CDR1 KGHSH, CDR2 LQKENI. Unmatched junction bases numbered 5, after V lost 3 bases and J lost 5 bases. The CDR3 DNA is TGTGCCAGCTCACCTCTTGGGACAGGGGGCAACGAGCAGTACTTC. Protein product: CASSPLGTGGNEQYF.

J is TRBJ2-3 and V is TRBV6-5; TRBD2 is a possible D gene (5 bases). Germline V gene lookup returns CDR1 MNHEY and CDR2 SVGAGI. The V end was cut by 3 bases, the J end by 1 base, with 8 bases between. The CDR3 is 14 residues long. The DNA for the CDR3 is TGTGCCAGCAGTTATAGTAGCGGCACAGATACGCAGTATTTT. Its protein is CASSYSSGTDTQYF.

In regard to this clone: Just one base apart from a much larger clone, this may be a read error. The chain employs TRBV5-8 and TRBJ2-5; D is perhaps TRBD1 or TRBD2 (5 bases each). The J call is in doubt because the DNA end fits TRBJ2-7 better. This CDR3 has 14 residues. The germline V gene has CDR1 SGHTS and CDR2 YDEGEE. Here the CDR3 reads CASSLVGRHYEQYF. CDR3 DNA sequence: TGTGCCAGCAGCTTGGTGGGACGGCACTACGAGCAGTACTTC.

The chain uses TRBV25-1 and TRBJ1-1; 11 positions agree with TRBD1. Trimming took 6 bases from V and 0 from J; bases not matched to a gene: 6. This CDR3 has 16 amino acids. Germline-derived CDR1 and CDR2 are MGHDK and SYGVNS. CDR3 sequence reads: CASSGQGALMNTEAFF. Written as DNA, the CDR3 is TGTGCCAGCAGCGGACAGGGGGCTCTCATGAACACTGAAGCTTTCTTT.

CDR3 in DNA: TGTGCCAGCAGTGAAAGGAGGGCAGGAGAGACCCAGTACTTC. Its protein is CASSERRAGETQYF. The chain joins TRBV6-1 to TRBJ2-5; D perhaps matches TRBD2 (6 bases). The CDR3 runs to 14 residues. Deletions cut 2 bases from V and 4 bases from J, with 11 bases between. Per the germline V gene, CDR1 is MNHNS and CDR2 is SASEGT.

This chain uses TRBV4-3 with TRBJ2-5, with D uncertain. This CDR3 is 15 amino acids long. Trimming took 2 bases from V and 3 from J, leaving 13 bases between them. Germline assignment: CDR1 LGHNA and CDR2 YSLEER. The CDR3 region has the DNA TGCGCCAGCAGCCAACTCGACGCCCCCGAAGAGACCCAGTACTTC. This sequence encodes CASSQLDAPEETQYF.

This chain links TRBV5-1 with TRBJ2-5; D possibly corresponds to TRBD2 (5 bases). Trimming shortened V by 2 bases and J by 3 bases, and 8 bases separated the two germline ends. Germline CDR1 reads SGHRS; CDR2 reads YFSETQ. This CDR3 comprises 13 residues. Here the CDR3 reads CASSFSGEETQYF. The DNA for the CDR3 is TGCGCCAGCAGCTTCAGCGGAGAAGAGACCCAGTACTTC.

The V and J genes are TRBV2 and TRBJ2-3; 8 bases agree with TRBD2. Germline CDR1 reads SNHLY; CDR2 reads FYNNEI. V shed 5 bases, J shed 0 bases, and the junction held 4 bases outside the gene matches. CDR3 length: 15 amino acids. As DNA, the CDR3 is TGTGCCAGCAGTCCGGGGGGGGGCAGCACAGATACGCAGTATTTT. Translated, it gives CASSPGGGSTDTQYF.

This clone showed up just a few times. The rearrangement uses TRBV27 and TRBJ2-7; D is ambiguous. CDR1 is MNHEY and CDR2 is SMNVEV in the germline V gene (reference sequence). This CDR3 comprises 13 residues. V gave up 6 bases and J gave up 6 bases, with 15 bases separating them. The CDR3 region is CASRGNGAAEQYF. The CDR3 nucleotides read TGTGCCAGCAGAGGCAATGGCGCGGCCGAGCAGTACTTC.